This T cell receptor (beta chain) was retrieved from a study of cytomegalovirus exposure and HLA in healthy donors. The study's findings and limits: In terms of immune exposure information, only CMV serostatus was available.

Vbeta (60) and Jbeta (13) primers were used in the PCR. The protocol was immunoSEQ multiplex PCR, while the TCRdb copy is restricted to in-frame clones and leaves out a portion. The data contain 250,000 to 350,000 clones, roughly 88% of them seen just once; the ten biggest clones take up less than 4%. In regard to this clone: The antigen remains unidentified.

Trimming took 4 bases from V and 11 from J; bases not matched to a gene: 5. The CDR3 covers 13 residues. Germline V CDR1 and CDR2: MDHEN, SYDVKM. The chain recombines TRBV28 with TRBJ2-1, with 10 bases aligning to TRBD2. This clonotype originated in a man aged 40-55 years in good health and CMV-seropositive. The sequencing sample was made of PBMCs. In nucleotides, the CDR3 is TGTGCCAGCAGTTCAAGCGGGAGGGAAAAGCAGTTCTTC. Translated: CASSSSGREKQFF.